These 10 T cell receptor beta chains came from one sample sequenced in a study of post-analysis software for immune sequencing data. Study findings and constraints: Five TRBV segments appeared more often in patients than in controls, and TRBV5-6, TRBV5-1 and TRBV20-1 were among these.

The library was made from cDNA and included unique molecular identifiers. TCRdb fed the PCR reads into MiXCR, producing one record per CDR3 protein. The sample records approximately 360,000 distinct CDR3 sequences, approximately 38% being singletons. These TCRs' antigens remain unknown. Source material: blood. These receptors were taken from a girl aged 5 to 17 with multiple sclerosis.

This clonotype was picked up many times. This chain uses TRBV6-2 or TRBV6-3 with TRBJ2-7; D not resolved. The CDR3 sequence is 13 residues long. Per the germline V gene, CDR1 is MNHEY and CDR2 is SVGEGT. V was pared by 4 bases and J by 2 bases, with 9 bases between. In nucleotides, the CDR3 is TGTGCCAGCAGTTGGCAGGAGCCCTACGAGCAGTACTTC. It is translated as CASSWQEPYEQYF.

The V call is TRBV29-1, the J call TRBJ2-5; D could derive from TRBD1 or TRBD2 (6 bases each). Per the germline V gene, CDR1 is SQVTM and CDR2 is ANQGSEA. V was trimmed by 0 bases and J by 11 bases, leaving 19 bases between them. The CDR3 is made up of 14 amino acids. The CDR3 protein is CSVEEGAGDSLQYF. The CDR3 region has the DNA TGCAGCGTTGAAGAGGGGGCAGGGGACTCCTTACAGTACTTC.

The chain employs TRBV7-2 and TRBJ2-5; possible D gene TRBD1, 5 bases. This CDR3 comprises 14 residues. Trimming stripped 7 bases from V and 3 bases from J, with 15 bases between. CDR1 is SGHTA and CDR2 is FQGNSA in the germline V gene. The DNA for the CDR3 is TGTGCCAGCACAGGGTGGGGCGGAGAAGAGACCCAGTACTTC. Translation: CASTGWGGEETQYF.

This clonotype was recorded a few times. The chain is built from TRBV12-3 or TRBV12-4 and TRBJ1-4; no definite D call. This CDR3 region has 14 residues. V gave up 5 bases and J gave up 0 bases, with 7 bases separating them. The CDR3 reads CASSIGATNEKLFF. CDR3 DNA sequence: TGTGCCAGCAGTATTGGTGCAACTAATGAAAAACTGTTTTTT.

This CDR3 reads CSASDPQGGMTEAFF. For the CDR3, the DNA is TGCAGTGCTAGCGACCCACAGGGGGGGATGACTGAAGCTTTCTTT. The rearrangement uses TRBV20-1 and TRBJ1-1, with 8 bases matching TRBD1. CDR1 and CDR2 (germline): DFQATT, SNEGSKA (reference sequence). The V gene end was trimmed by 3 bases and the J gene end by 5 bases; junction bases not matched to a gene: 11. There are 15 residues in the CDR3.

The J gene is TRBJ2-7, the V gene TRBV6-1; no reliable D call. Trimming took off 3 bases at V and 1 base at J, with 7 bases between the two ends. Germline V gene sequence: CDR1 MNHNS, CDR2 SASEGT. The CDR3 sequence is 13 residues long. The CDR3 loop is CASSDGRSYEQYF. The CDR3 DNA is TGTGCCAGCAGTGACGGACGGTCCTACGAGCAGTACTTC.

V and J are TRBV4-1 and TRBJ2-5, with D possibly being TRBD2 (6 bases). The germline V and J ends were trimmed by 0 bases and 3 bases, with 17 bases remaining between them. CDR3 length equals 17 residues. Germline loops: CDR1 MGHRA, CDR2 YSYEKL. The CDR3 is CASSQDELLSGEETQYF. The CDR3 DNA is TGCGCCAGCAGCCAAGATGAACTTTTATCGGGAGAAGAGACCCAGTACTTC.

Remarks on this clonotype: At one end, the junction sequence differs from germline, possibly due to a read error. This chain uses TRBV12-3 or TRBV12-4 with TRBJ2-3; 7 bases map to TRBD1. The CDR3 loop spans 15 amino acids. The CDR3 region has the DNA TGTGCCAGCAGCCTAGGGGGCGTGGGCGCAGATGCGCAGTATTTT. Its translation is CASSLGGVGADAQYF.

This clonotype was seen a few times. Given a much more abundant clone one base away, this may be a read error. This chain joins TRBV5-1 and TRBJ2-7; D is perhaps TRBD1 or TRBD2 (7 bases each). Trimming took off 2 bases at V and 7 bases at J, with 13 bases between the two ends. This CDR3 has 13 amino acids. Looked up from germline, CDR1 is SGHRS and CDR2 is YFSETQ. Here the CDR3 reads CASSLQGRDEQYF. The CDR3 DNA follows: TGCGCCAGCAGCTTACAGGGGAGGGATGAGCAGTACTTC.

Remarks on this clonotype: It is likely a read error, because the conserved phenylalanine at the end of the CDR3 is missing. The rearrangement links TRBV6-1 to TRBJ2-7, with TRBD2 matching 8 bases. V was clipped by 7 bases and J by 3 bases; unmatched bases: 5. The CDR3 runs 13 residues. Per the germline V gene, CDR1 is MNHNS and CDR2 is SASEGT. CDR3 DNA: TGTGCCAGCAACATAGCGGGATTCTACGAGCAGTACTGC. It codes for CASNIAGFYEQYC.